This TCR beta chain appears in the sequencing data of a study of OX40 agonist ivuxolimab in advanced cancers. Study as a whole: Three patients, one with hepatocellular carcinoma and two with cutaneous melanoma, achieved partial responses.

Autoimmune disease history or systemic immunosuppression led to patients being barred. With 6 bases removed from V and 2 bases from J, the gap between germline ends came to 16 bases. Germline V gene sequence: CDR1 SGHTA, CDR2 FQGNSA. The CDR3 loop spans 15 amino acids. Data came from immunoSEQ multiplex PCR; TCRdb stores just in-frame clones and leaves some out. Here the sample spans under 20,000 clones, 85% to 90% being singletons. Sequencing was performed on CD4+ or CD8+ T cells sorted from blood, taken in a trial of the OX40 agonist ivuxolimab. The V gene is TRBV7-2, the J gene TRBJ2-5, with a tentative D call TRBD2 (6 bases). The receptor was derived from an adult with an advanced solid tumor such as melanoma, head and neck, liver or kidney cancer. CDR3 amino acids: CASSLRGTSQETQYF. DNA for the CDR3: TGTGCCAGCAGTCTGAGAGGGACTTCTCAAGAGACCCAGTACTTC.